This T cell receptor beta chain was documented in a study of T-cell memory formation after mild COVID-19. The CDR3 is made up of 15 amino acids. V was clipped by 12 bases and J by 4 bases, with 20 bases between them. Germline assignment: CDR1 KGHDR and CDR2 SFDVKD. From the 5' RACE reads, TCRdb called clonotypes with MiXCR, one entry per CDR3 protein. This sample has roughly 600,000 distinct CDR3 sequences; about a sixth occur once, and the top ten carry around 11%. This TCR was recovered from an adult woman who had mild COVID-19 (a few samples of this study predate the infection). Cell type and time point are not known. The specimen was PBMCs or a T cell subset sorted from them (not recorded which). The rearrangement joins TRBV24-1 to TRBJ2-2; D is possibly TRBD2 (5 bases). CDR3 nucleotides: TGTGCCTCCCGTACTAGTCGGGATCCCACCGGGGAGCTGTTTTTT. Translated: CASRTSRDPTGELFF.